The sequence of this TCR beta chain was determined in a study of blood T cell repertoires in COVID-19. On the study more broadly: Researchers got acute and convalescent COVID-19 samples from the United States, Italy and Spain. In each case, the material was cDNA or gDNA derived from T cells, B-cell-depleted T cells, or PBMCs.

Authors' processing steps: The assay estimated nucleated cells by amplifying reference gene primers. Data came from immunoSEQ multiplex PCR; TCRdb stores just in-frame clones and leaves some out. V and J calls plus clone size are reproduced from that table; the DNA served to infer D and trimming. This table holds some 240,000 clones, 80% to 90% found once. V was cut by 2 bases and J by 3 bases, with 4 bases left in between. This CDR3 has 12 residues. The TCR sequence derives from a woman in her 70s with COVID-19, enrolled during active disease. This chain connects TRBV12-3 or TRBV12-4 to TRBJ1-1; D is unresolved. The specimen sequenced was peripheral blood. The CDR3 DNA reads TGTGCCAGCAGTTTAACTTACACTGAAGCTTTCTTT. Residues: CASSLTYTEAFF.